Presented here are 2 T cell receptor beta chains from one specimen sequenced in a study of naive and memory T cell subsets. An equimolar mix of two oligonucleotides served as the beta constant-region primer for TRBC1 and TRBC2. One entry per CDR3 protein, called by TCRdb with MiXCR from the UMI-ligation and nested PCR reads. The sample includes tens of thousands of distinct CDR3 sequences, more than 10% of them seen just once. The material sequenced was effector memory CD4+ T cells from blood. Subset given: effector memory, CD45RA- CD27-. The receptor source for this set is a human donor in good health.

This clonotype came up many times. The CDR3 bases are TGTGCCAGCAGTTCAAATCTAGCGGGAGGGTACAATGAGCAGTTCTTC. This sequence encodes CASSSNLAGGYNEQFF. The chain employs TRBV28 and TRBJ2-1; TRBD2 agrees at 12 bases. Trimming took 4 bases from V and 4 from J; bases not matched to a gene: 5. The CDR3 is 16 amino acids. Per the germline V gene, CDR1 is MDHEN and CDR2 is SYDVKM.

This clonotype was observed many times. The V call is TRBV29-1, the J call TRBJ2-3, with D hard to call. CDR1 is SQVTM and CDR2 is ANQGSEA in the germline V gene. The V end lost 7 bases, the J end lost 2 bases, and 22 bases lay between the germline ends. The CDR3 contains 16 residues. CDR3 nucleotides: TGCAGCGCCCGTCCCCGGGTCGCACAGAACACAGATACGCAGTATTTT. Encoded protein: CSARPRVAQNTDTQYF.